The 5 T cell receptor beta chains below come from one sample, sequenced in a study of OX40 agonist ivuxolimab in advanced cancers. Sequenced by immunoSEQ multiplex PCR; TCRdb stores in-frame clones only, minus some. The table includes 60,000 to 95,000 clones, roughly 85% detected once. The sample in question was CD4+ or CD8+ T cells sorted from blood, obtained in a trial of the OX40 agonist ivuxolimab. The receptors were sampled from an adult with an advanced solid tumor such as melanoma, head and neck, liver or kidney cancer.

V is TRBV7-9 and J is TRBJ2-7; D gene ambiguous. Trimming took 5 bases from V and 0 from J, leaving 5 bases between them. Germline V gives CDR1 SEHNR, CDR2 FQNEAQ (reference sequence). This CDR3 comprises 12 residues. CDR3 protein: CASSTHSYEQYF. As DNA, the CDR3 is TGTGCCAGCAGCACACACTCCTACGAGCAGTACTTC.

This clone has just one count. The chain combines TRBV18 with TRBJ1-6; TRBD1 matches at 8 bases. The CDR3 is 18 amino acids. Germline V CDR1 and CDR2: KGHSH, LQKENI. Unmatched junction bases numbered 8, after V lost 3 bases and J lost 1 base. CDR3 amino acids: CASSPTSGGESYNSPLHF. As DNA, the CDR3 is TGTGCCAGCTCACCTACCTCAGGGGGCGAATCCTATAATTCACCCCTCCACTTT.

As concerns this clone: Its ends do not fully match the called genes, so a read error is possible. The gene calls are TRBV11-2 and TRBJ1-4; a weak D match, TRBD1 (5 bases). Germline V CDR1 and CDR2: SGHAT, FQNNGV. This CDR3 is built from 15 residues. The chain's CDR3 is CASSLEGQTNEKLFF. CDR3 sequence (DNA): TGTGCCAGCAGCCTAGAGGGGCAAACTAATGAAAAACTGTTTTTT.

The rearrangement uses TRBV6-1 and TRBJ1-2; no clear D. The CDR3 length is 15 residues. With 0 bases removed from V and 4 bases from J, the gap between germline ends came to 12 bases. Germline CDR1 is MNHNS and CDR2 is SASEGT. CDR3 nucleotides: TGTGCCAGCAGTGAAGCAGGATCTCCCGGCTATGGCTACACCTTC. This translates into CASSEAGSPGYGYTF.

V gene TRBV9 combines with J gene TRBJ2-3; possibly TRBD1 for D (5 bases). Germline V gives CDR1 SGDLS, CDR2 YYNGEE. Trimming left V 3 bases short and J 1 base short, with 12 bases between. The CDR3 is 15 amino acids. CDR3: CASSEGASGTDTQYF. The CDR3 nucleotides read TGTGCCAGCAGCGAAGGGGCATCCGGCACAGATACGCAGTATTTT.